These T cell receptor beta chains were read from a single sample in a study of cytotoxic CD8 clonotypes in ibrutinib-treated CLL. Libraries were prepared by immunoSEQ multiplex PCR; TCRdb keeps only in-frame clonotypes and omits some of them. This sample has just over 200,000 clones, with about three quarters found just once. Material: PBMCs, obtained after 12 months of ibrutinib treatment. Receptors originate from a human donor with chronic lymphocytic leukemia. CDR3s include the opening cysteine and the closing phenylalanine or tryptophan. A D gene is named only where the DNA matches it firmly. A clone size is listed for some rows: how often the clone was seen (once, few, many), or a class if it is expanded.

V	J	size	D	CDR3	DNA
TRBV5-6	TRBJ2-7	once	.	CASSPLEQYF	TGTGCCAGCAGCCCCTTGGAGCAGTACTTC
TRBV4-3	TRBJ2-1	.	TRBD2	CASSQDPVAGGDNEQFF	TGCGCCAGCAGCCAAGATCCCGTAGCGGGAGGTGACAATGAGCAGTTCTTC
TRBV30	TRBJ2-7	few	.	CAWSTRTYEQYF	TGTGCCTGGAGTACCAGGACTTACGAGCAGTACTTC
TRBV25-1	TRBJ1-5	few	TRBD1	CASGPGQYNQPQHF	TGTGCCAGCGGACCGGGACAGTACAATCAGCCCCAGCATTTT
TRBV29-1	TRBJ1-5	.	.	CSSCRHHSNQPQHF	TGCAGCTCCTGCCGTCATCATAGCAATCAGCCCCAGCATTTT
TRBV7-2	TRBJ2-2	many	TRBD2	CASSFSGGAFGELFF	TGTGCCAGCAGCTTTAGCGGGGGCGCATTCGGGGAGCTGTTTTTT
TRBV5-1	TRBJ2-3	.	TRBD1	CASGQGFRGTDTQYF	TGCGCCAGCGGACAGGGGTTTCGGGGCACAGATACGCAGTATTTT
TRBV29-1	TRBJ1-5	.	.	CSVVPGTTREGGNQPQHF	TGCAGCGTTGTACCAGGGACCACGCGCGAGGGGGGCAATCAGCCCCAGCATTTT
TRBV7-2	TRBJ2-3	.	.	CASSLGGVRTDTQYF	TGTGCCAGCAGCTTAGGCGGGGTCCGCACAGATACGCAGTATTTT
TRBV11-2	TRBJ2-7	once	TRBD1	CASSPGQGIVEQYF	TGTGCCAGCAGCCCAGGACAGGGAATCGTCGAGCAGTACTTC
TRBV2	TRBJ2-7	.	TRBD2	CASSLGAGSSYEQYF	TGTGCCAGCAGTCTAGGAGCGGGGAGCTCCTACGAGCAGTACTTC
TRBV5-4	TRBJ2-2	.	.	CASTLPSDTGELFF	TGTGCCAGCACCCTCCCGTCGGACACCGGGGAGCTGTTTTTT
TRBV14	TRBJ1-2	many	.	CASSLYQDTTGYTF	TGTGCCAGCAGCCTATACCAGGACACAACTGGCTACACCTTC
TRBV7-3	TRBJ2-2	.	TRBD1	CASSSGQGIPGELFF	TGTGCCAGCAGCTCGGGACAGGGGATCCCCGGGGAGCTGTTTTTT
TRBV6-6	TRBJ2-7	.	.	CASSYSVYYEQYF	TGTGCCAGCAGTTACTCGGTTTACTACGAGCAGTACTTC
TRBV19	TRBJ1-2	.	.	CASSIGGTSRYGYTF	TGTGCCAGTAGTATTGGAGGGACCTCTCGCTATGGCTACACCTTC
TRBV19	TRBJ1-1	few	.	CASSIRGWGNTEAFF	TGTGCCAGTAGTATAAGGGGATGGGGGAACACTGAAGCTTTCTTT
TRBV19	TRBJ1-1	.	.	CASNQGSTEAFF	TGTGCCAGTAATCAGGGCTCCACTGAAGCTTTCTTT
TRBV18	TRBJ1-3	.	.	CASSPDSRGTNTIYF	TGTGCCAGCTCACCAGATTCGCGGGGGACGAACACCATATATTTT
TRBV4-2	TRBJ1-3	.	TRBD1	CASSRGQSSGNTIYF	TGTGCCAGCAGCCGGGGACAGAGCTCTGGAAACACCATATATTTT
TRBV23-1	TRBJ2-7	.	TRBD1	CASSLLSGTGGSSSYEQYF	TGCGCCAGCAGTCTCCTATCCGGGACAGGGGGATCCAGCTCCTACGAGCAGTACTTC